The sequence of this T cell receptor beta chain was determined in a study of immune heterogeneity within non-small cell lung tumors. In the case of this clonotype: One end of the junction fails to match germline, which may point to a read error.

Per germline, CDR1 LGHNA and CDR2 YSLEER. This CDR3 comprises 15 residues. Amplification of TCR beta CDR3 was performed by multiplex PCR with 32 V and 13 J primers. TCRdb independently ran MiXCR on the multiplex PCR reads; one entry per CDR3 protein. In the table there are approximately 20,000 distinct CDR3 sequences, less than 35% of which are singletons. Each sample used roughly 0.65 ug of genomic DNA from bulk tumor tissue. Several biopsies were spaced far apart within each primary tumor and obtained as surgery took place. With untreated, newly diagnosed non-small cell lung cancer, the patients went on to undergo curative surgery.

The gene calls are TRBV4-3 and TRBJ1-2; D remains unclear. This receptor was taken from a man aged 35-49 years with non-small cell lung cancer. Material for sequencing was lung tumor tissue. The chain's CDR3 is CAGSQGWRLVGGYTF. The CDR3 coding sequence is TGCGCCGGCAGCCAAGGTTGGCGCCTGGTGGGTGGCTACACCTTC.